Detailed here is one TCR beta chain. Its cognate antigen is unknown. This sample is part of a study of T cell responses to AZD1222 COVID-19 vaccine. Looked up from germline, CDR1 is ENHRY and CDR2 is SYGVKD. There are 14 residues in the CDR3. J lost 4 bases, V lost 10 bases, and 11 bases had no gene match. TCRdb's table, derived via immunoSEQ multiplex PCR, lists solely in-frame clones and lacks some. Here the sample spans 150,000 to 180,000 clones, about nine tenths being singletons. Study outcomes and limitations: Donors were chiefly white British, with a greater number of females, and clonal diversity was perhaps underestimated. Baseline seropositives among AZD1222 recipients totaled only five or six.

The TCR originated in an adult in good health. The specimen comprised peripheral blood, sampled on day 0 of MenACWY control vaccination. The chain combines TRBV10-3 with TRBJ2-5; 8 bases line up with TRBD1. The DNA for the CDR3 is TGTGCCACCCAGACAGGGGCCTCAAGAGAGACCCAGTACTTC. Its translation is CATQTGASRETQYF.